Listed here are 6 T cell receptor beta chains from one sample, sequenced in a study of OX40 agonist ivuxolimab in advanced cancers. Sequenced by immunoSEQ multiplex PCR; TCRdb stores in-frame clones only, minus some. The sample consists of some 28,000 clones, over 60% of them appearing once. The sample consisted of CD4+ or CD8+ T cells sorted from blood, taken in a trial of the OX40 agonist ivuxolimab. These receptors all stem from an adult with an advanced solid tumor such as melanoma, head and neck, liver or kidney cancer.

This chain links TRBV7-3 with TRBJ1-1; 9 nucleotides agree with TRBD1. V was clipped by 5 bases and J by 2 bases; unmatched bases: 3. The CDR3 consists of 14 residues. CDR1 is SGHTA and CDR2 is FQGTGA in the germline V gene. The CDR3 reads CASSQGQGNTEAFF. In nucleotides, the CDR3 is TGTGCCAGCAGCCAGGGACAGGGCAACACTGAAGCTTTCTTT.

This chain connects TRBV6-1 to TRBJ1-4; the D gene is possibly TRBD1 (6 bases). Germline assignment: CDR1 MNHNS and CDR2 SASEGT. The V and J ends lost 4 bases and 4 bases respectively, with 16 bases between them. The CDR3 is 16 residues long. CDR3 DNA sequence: TGTGCCAGCAGTGCTCCCCCGACAGGCCTTAATGAAAAACTGTTTTTT. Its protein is CASSAPPTGLNEKLFF.

CDR3 sequence (DNA): TGCGCCAGCAGCTTTGGGGACAACAGGGAAACTGAAGCTTTCTTT. Protein: CASSFGDNRETEAFF. The chain combines TRBV5-1 with TRBJ1-1; maybe TRBD1 (6 bases). The length of the CDR3 is 15 residues. Trimming left V 2 bases short and J 5 bases short, with 16 bases between. Germline CDR1 is SGHRS and CDR2 is YFSETQ.

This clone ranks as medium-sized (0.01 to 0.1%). CDR3 in amino acids: CASTYRESGNTIYF. CDR3 nucleotide sequence: TGTGCCAGCACATACAGGGAATCTGGAAACACCATATATTTT. The chain couples TRBV5-5 to TRBJ1-3; D is perhaps TRBD1 (6 bases). The CDR3 sequence is 14 residues long. Germline V CDR1 and CDR2: SGHKS, YYEKEE (reference sequence). The V and J ends lost 6 bases and 1 base respectively, with 11 bases between them.

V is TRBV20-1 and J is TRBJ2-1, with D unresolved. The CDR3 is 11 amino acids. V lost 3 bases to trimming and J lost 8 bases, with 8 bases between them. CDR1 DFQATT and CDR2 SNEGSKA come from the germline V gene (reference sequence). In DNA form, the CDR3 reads TGCAGTGCTAGGCCGGGTTATGAGCAGTTCTTC. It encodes CSARPGYEQFF.

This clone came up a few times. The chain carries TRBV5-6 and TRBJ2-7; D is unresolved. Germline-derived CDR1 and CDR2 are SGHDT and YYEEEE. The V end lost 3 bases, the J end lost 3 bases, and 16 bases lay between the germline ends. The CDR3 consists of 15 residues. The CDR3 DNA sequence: TGTGCCAGCAGCTCCGTATATCGGCCGAGCTACGAGCAGTACTTC. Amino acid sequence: CASSSVYRPSYEQYF.